This TCR beta chain was profiled in a study of PD-1 blockade in classical Hodgkin lymphoma. Study-wide findings and caveats: Differences between repertoires have undefined causes, possibly disease activity or prior therapy. Complete responders entered with baseline diversity on par with newly diagnosed patients, the results showed.

Time point meaning: cycle 4 day 1 (C4D1), after more than five weeks of nivolumab. Relapse was seen in all patients after autologous stem cell transplantation, and brentuximab vedotin exposure was variable. The authors purified CD4+ T cells from thawed PBMCs by magnetic negative selection. Best responses included complete response and partial response; otherwise, the best response was progressive disease. With respect to this clone: What it binds is unknown.

Profiled with immunoSEQ multiplex PCR; TCRdb holds only in-frame clones, not every one. Of over 15,000 clones in the sample, 65% to 80% were seen once. The CDR3 spans 13 residues. In germline, CDR1 is SGHTA, CDR2 FQGNSA. V was clipped by 2 bases and J by 11 bases; unmatched bases: 8. This sequence was found in a human donor with classical Hodgkin lymphoma. V and J are TRBV7-2 and TRBJ1-1, with 7 bases aligning to TRBD1. Sequenced material: CD4+ T cells from blood, taken before the fourth cycle of nivolumab. This chain's CDR3 is CASSLRGQRRAFF. The CDR3 DNA reads as TGTGCCAGCAGCTTAAGGGGGCAGAGAAGGGCTTTCTTT.